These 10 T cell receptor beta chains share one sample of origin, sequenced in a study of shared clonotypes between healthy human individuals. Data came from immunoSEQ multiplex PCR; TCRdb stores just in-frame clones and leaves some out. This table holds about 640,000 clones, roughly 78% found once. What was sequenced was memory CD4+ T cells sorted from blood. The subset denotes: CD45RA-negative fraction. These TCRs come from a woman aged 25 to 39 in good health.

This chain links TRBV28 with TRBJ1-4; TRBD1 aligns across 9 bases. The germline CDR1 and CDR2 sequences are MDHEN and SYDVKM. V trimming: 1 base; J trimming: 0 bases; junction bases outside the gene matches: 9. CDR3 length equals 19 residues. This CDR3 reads CASSLSRGTGSATNEKLFF. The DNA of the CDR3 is TGTGCCAGCAGTTTATCCAGGGGGACAGGGAGTGCAACTAATGAAAAACTGTTTTTT.

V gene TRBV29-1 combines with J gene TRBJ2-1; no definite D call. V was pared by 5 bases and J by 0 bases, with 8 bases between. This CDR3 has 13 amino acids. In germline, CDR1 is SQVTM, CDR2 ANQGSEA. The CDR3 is CSVTPSSYNEQFF. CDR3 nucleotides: TGCAGCGTTACCCCGAGCTCCTACAATGAGCAGTTCTTC.

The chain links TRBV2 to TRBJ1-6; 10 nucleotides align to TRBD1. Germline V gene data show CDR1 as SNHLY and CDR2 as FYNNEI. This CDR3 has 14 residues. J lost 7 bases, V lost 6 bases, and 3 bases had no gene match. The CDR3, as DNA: TGTGCCAGCAGGGGACAGGGGTCCAATTCACCCCTCCACTTT. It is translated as CASRGQGSNSPLHF.

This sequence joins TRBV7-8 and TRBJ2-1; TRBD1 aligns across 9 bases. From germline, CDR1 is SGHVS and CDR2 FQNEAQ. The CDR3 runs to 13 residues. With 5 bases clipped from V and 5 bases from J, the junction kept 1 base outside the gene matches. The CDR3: CASSRDRDNEQFF. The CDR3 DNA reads TGTGCCAGCAGCAGGGACAGGGACAATGAGCAGTTCTTC.

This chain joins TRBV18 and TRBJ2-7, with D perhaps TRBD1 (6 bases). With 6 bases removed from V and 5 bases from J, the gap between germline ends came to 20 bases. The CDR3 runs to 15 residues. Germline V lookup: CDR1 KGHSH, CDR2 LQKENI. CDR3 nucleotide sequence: TGTGCCAGCTCGGATACCAGGGGTTTCGAGAACGAGCAGTACTTC. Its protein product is CASSDTRGFENEQYF.

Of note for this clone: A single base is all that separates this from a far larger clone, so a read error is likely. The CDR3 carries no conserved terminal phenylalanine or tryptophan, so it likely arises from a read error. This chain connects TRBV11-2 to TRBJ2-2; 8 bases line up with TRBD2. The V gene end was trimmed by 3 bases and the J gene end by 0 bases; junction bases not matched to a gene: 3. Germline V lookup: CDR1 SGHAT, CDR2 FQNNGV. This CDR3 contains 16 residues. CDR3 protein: CASSFGGRSNTGELFS. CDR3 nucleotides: TGTGCCAGCAGCTTTGGCGGGAGGTCGAACACCGGGGAGCTGTTTTCT.

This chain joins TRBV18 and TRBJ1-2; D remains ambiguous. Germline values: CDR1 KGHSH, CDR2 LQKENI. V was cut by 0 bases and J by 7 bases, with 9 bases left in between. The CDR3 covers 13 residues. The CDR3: CASSPPNIGGYTF. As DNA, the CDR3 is TGTGCCAGCTCACCACCGAACATTGGTGGCTACACCTTC.

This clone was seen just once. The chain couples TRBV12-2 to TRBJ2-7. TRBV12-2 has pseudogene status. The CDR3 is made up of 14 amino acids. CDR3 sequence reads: CASRLVPGTYEQYF. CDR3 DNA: TGTGCAAGTCGCTTAGTACCCGGAACCTACGAGCAGTACTTC.

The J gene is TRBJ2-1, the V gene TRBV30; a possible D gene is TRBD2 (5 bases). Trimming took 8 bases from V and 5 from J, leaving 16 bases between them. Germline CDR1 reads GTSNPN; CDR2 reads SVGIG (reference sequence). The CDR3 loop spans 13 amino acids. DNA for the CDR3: TGTGCCGGAACGGCCCTAGCTAACAATGAGCAGTTCTTC. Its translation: CAGTALANNEQFF.

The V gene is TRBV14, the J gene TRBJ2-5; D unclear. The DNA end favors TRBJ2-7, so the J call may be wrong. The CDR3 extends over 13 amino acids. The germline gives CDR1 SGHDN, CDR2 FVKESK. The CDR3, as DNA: TGTGCCAGCAGCCAACTCAGGCGTAACGAGCAGTACTTC. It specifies CASSQLRRNEQYF.